The 18 T cell receptor beta chains listed next were all sequenced from one sample in a study of identical twins. TCRdb fed the 5' RACE reads into MiXCR, producing one record per CDR3 protein. In the table there are 500,000 to 650,000 distinct CDR3 sequences, roughly 7.1% of which are singletons. This sample also appeared in a second study, on yellow fever vaccine responses in identical twins.

Sequencing used PBMCs. These receptors all come from a woman under 30 in good health.

This clonotype was observed many times. This rearrangement joins TRBV14 to TRBJ2-7; D gene uncertain. Trimming shortened V by 3 bases and J by 3 bases, and 3 bases separated the two germline ends. Per germline, CDR1 SGHDN and CDR2 FVKESK. The CDR3 has 11 residues. The CDR3 loop is CASSQLYEQYF. The CDR3 nucleotides are TGTGCCAGCAGCCAGCTCTACGAGCAGTACTTC.

This clonotype was seen repeatedly, ten times or more. This chain connects TRBV10-2 to TRBJ2-4, with D unresolved. The germline gives CDR1 WSHSY, CDR2 SAAADI. V dropped 3 bases and J dropped 0 bases, with 15 bases sitting between them. The CDR3 sequence is 17 residues long. This CDR3 is CASSELTQPVAKNIQYF. CDR3 DNA sequence: TGCGCCAGCAGTGAACTAACCCAACCCGTAGCCAAAAACATTCAGTACTTC.

In its sample, this clonotype was seen a few times. V and J are TRBV6-1 and TRBJ2-7; TRBD1 aligns across 7 bases. CDR1 MNHNS and CDR2 SASEGT come from the germline V gene. The CDR3 has 14 amino acids. Unmatched junction bases numbered 7, after V lost 6 bases and J lost 2 bases. The chain's CDR3 is CASRHRGQAYEQYF. In nucleotides, the CDR3 is TGTGCCAGCAGACACCGTGGACAGGCCTACGAGCAGTACTTC.

Many counts were recorded for this clonotype. V usage is TRBV15 and J usage is TRBJ2-3, with 9 bases aligning to TRBD1. The CDR3 contains 13 residues. The V gene end was trimmed by 5 bases and the J gene end by 4 bases; junction bases not matched to a gene: 1. Germline V lookup: CDR1 LNHNV, CDR2 YYDKDF (reference sequence). CDR3: CATSGDRADTQYF. The DNA of the CDR3 is TGTGCCACCAGCGGGGACAGGGCAGATACGCAGTATTTT.

V usage is TRBV2 and J usage is TRBJ1-4, with D maybe TRBD1 (5 bases). V was trimmed by 3 bases and J by 0 bases, leaving 11 bases between them. Germline CDR1 and CDR2: SNHLY and FYNNEI. The CDR3 totals 16 residues. CDR3 bases: TGTGCCAGCAGTGAGACAGTGACTGCAACTAATGAAAAACTGTTTTTT. Translating gives CASSETVTATNEKLFF.

This clonotype was seen many times. The chain is built from TRBV20-1 and TRBJ1-6; the match to TRBD1 covers 8 bases. The germline V gene has CDR1 DFQATT and CDR2 SNEGSKA (reference sequence). This CDR3 contains 17 residues. V lost 3 bases to trimming and J lost 2 bases; unmatched junction nucleotides: 9. This CDR3 is CSARDRADLTYNSPLHF. CDR3 sequence (DNA): TGCAGTGCTAGGGACAGGGCGGACCTCACCTATAATTCACCCCTCCACTTT.

The chain recombines TRBV2 with TRBJ2-2; no definite D call. CDR1 and CDR2 from the germline V gene are SNHLY and FYNNEI. The germline V and J ends were trimmed by 10 bases and 4 bases, with 22 bases remaining between them. The CDR3 sequence is 16 residues long. In nucleotides, the CDR3 is TGTGCCACGTGGTCTTGGTTTGATTCGCGCACCGGGGAGCTGTTTTTT. This encodes CATWSWFDSRTGELFF.

This clonotype was counted many times. This chain links TRBV29-1 with TRBJ2-5, with D perhaps TRBD1 (5 bases). V gave up 8 bases and J gave up 4 bases, with 20 bases separating them. The germline V gene has CDR1 SQVTM and CDR2 ANQGSEA. The CDR3 contains 14 residues. The CDR3 sequence: CSSRGWGTRETQYF. CDR3 in DNA: TGCAGCTCTAGAGGCTGGGGCACCAGAGAGACCCAGTACTTC.

CDR3 coding DNA: TGTGCCAGCAGCTCAAAGCCCACCGGGACAGGGAGCTACAATGAGCAGTTCTTC. This sequence encodes CASSSKPTGTGSYNEQFF. J is TRBJ2-1 and V is TRBV11-2; 9 bases map to TRBD1. Germline V gene sequence: CDR1 SGHAT, CDR2 FQNNGV. The CDR3 is made up of 18 amino acids. The ends lost 4 bases at V and 3 bases at J; junction bases unmatched: 13.

As DNA, the CDR3 is TGCGCCAGCAGCCCGACCAGCCCGCTGGACGAGCAGTACTTC. This sequence encodes CASSPTSPLDEQYF. V is TRBV5-1 and J is TRBJ2-7; unclear D gene. CDR3 length: 14 residues. The V end lost 4 bases, the J end lost 5 bases, and 16 bases lay between the germline ends. Germline V CDR1 and CDR2: SGHRS, YFSETQ.

The chain is built from TRBV6-5 and TRBJ2-7, with D possibly matching TRBD1 (5 bases). CDR1 MNHEY and CDR2 SVGAGI come from the germline V gene. Trimming pared 0 bases from V and 5 bases from J, leaving 17 bases between. The CDR3 has 16 residues. Here the CDR3 reads CASSYSPGMILHEQYF. The CDR3 DNA sequence: TGTGCCAGCAGTTACTCCCCAGGGATGATTTTACACGAGCAGTACTTC.

This clonotype was counted many times. The V and J genes are TRBV20-1 and TRBJ1-1, with D maybe TRBD1 (6 bases). The germline CDR1 and CDR2 sequences are DFQATT and SNEGSKA (reference sequence). V lost 6 bases, J lost 4 bases, and 21 bases lay in between. The CDR3 is made up of 15 amino acids. The CDR3 nucleotides read TGCAGTGCCGATAATGGAGGGAGGGGGAGCACTGAAGCTTTCTTT. Translated: CSADNGGRGSTEAFF.

The V and J genes are TRBV19 and TRBJ2-3; D perhaps matches TRBD1 (6 bases). The CDR3 covers 15 residues. Trimming left V 6 bases short and J 1 base short, with 14 bases between. CDR1 is LNHDA and CDR2 is SQIVND in the germline V gene (reference sequence). Here the CDR3 DNA reads TGTGCCAGTAGCTGGGGGCCTTCCGGCACAGATACGCAGTATTTT. Amino acid sequence: CASSWGPSGTDTQYF.

There are a few counts of this clonotype. The V gene is TRBV11-3, the J gene TRBJ2-3; 11 bases map to TRBD2. Germline V gives CDR1 SGHNT, CDR2 YENEEA. V was pared by 1 base and J by 2 bases, with 2 bases of the junction left unmatched. The CDR3 is 16 residues long. The CDR3 loop reads CASSLVTSGATDTQYF. The CDR3 DNA is TGTGCCAGCAGCTTAGTGACTAGCGGGGCCACAGATACGCAGTATTTT.

The chain couples TRBV12-3 or TRBV12-4 to TRBJ2-3, with D tentatively TRBD2 (6 bases). V was clipped by 5 bases and J by 5 bases, with 14 bases between them. The CDR3 runs to 14 residues. CDR3 coding DNA: TGTGCCAGCAGTCCGACGACTAGGCAAGATACGCAGTATTTT. This sequence encodes CASSPTTRQDTQYF.

J is TRBJ2-2 and V is TRBV6-2 or TRBV6-3; D tentatively fits TRBD1 or TRBD2 (5 bases each). CDR3 length: 16 amino acids. Germline CDR1 reads MNHEY; CDR2 reads SVGEGT. V was shortened by 2 bases and J by 7 bases, with 17 bases between the two germline ends. The CDR3 loop is CASSYGGVGVGGELFF. The CDR3 region has the DNA TGTGCCAGCAGTTACGGGGGAGTCGGCGTTGGCGGGGAGCTGTTTTTT.

The chain carries TRBV19 and TRBJ2-2, with 7 bases lining up with TRBD2. Germline V gives CDR1 LNHDA, CDR2 SQIVND (reference sequence). The CDR3 is 16 amino acids. V shed 3 bases and J 2 bases; nucleotides not matched to a gene: 6. Here the CDR3 reads CASSMLLAINTGELFF. The DNA for the CDR3 is TGTGCCAGTAGTATGTTACTAGCGATCAACACCGGGGAGCTGTTTTTT.

In its sample, this clonotype was seen many times. This rearrangement joins TRBV10-3 to TRBJ2-1; possible D gene TRBD2, 6 bases. The V end was cut by 0 bases, the J end by 4 bases, with 10 bases between. CDR3 size: 15 residues. CDR1 ENHRY and CDR2 SYGVKD come from the germline V gene. For the CDR3, the DNA is TGTGCCATCAGTGAGTCCGGGAGTGGGTACAATGAGCAGTTCTTC. The encoded protein is CAISESGSGYNEQFF.